A selection of T cell receptor beta chains follows, all from one sample in a study of blood T cell repertoires in COVID-19. Generated by immunoSEQ multiplex PCR, the TCRdb table keeps only in-frame clones and is missing some. Among roughly 150,000 clones listed, around nine tenths were seen once. The sample taken for sequencing was peripheral blood. Source of these receptors: a woman in her seventies with COVID-19, enrolled during active disease. Each CDR3 is given with its conserved first and last residue. The D gene is left open where the match is weak. Clone size is shown for a subset of rows, as once, few, many or a class of expanded clone.

J: TRBJ1-1
V: TRBV12-3/TRBV12-4
size: -
D: -
CDR3: CASSQDNPEAFF
DNA: TGTGCCAGCAGTCAGGACAACCCTGAAGCTTTCTTT

J: TRBJ2-7
V: TRBV20-1
size: -
D: -
CDR3: CSASWGAEQYF
DNA: TGCAGTGCTAGTTGGGGCGCCGAGCAGTACTTC

J: TRBJ2-3
V: TRBV5-1
size: -
D: TRBD2
CDR3: CASSLEATSGGVDTQYF
DNA: TGCGCCAGCAGCTTGGAGGCGACTAGCGGGGGCGTAGATACGCAGTATTTT

J: TRBJ2-3
V: TRBV3-1/TRBV3-2
size: -
D: TRBD2
CDR3: CASSQDFRTSGGAGTDTQYF
DNA: TGTGCCAGCAGCCAAGATTTTCGGACTAGCGGGGGGGCGGGCACAGATACGCAGTATTTT

J: TRBJ2-1
V: TRBV13
size: -
D: TRBD2
CDR3: CASSPDGSTSGVNEQFF
DNA: TGTGCCAGCAGCCCGGACGGATCGACTAGCGGGGTTAATGAGCAGTTCTTC

J: TRBJ1-2
V: TRBV28
size: few
D: -
CDR3: CASWRGGYTF
DNA: TGTGCCAGCTGGCGGGGTGGCTACACCTTC

J: TRBJ1-2
V: TRBV2
size: -
D: TRBD1
CDR3: CASHPTDRGGGYTF
DNA: TGTGCCAGCCACCCGACCGACAGGGGAGGTGGCTACACCTTC

J: TRBJ2-2
V: TRBV30
size: -
D: TRBD2
CDR3: CAWTPGGGPGELFF
DNA: TGTGCCTGGACTCCCGGGGGGGGGCCCGGGGAGCTGTTTTTT

J: TRBJ1-1
V: TRBV11-2
size: -
D: -
CDR3: CASSLGGTAVLEAFF
DNA: TGTGCCAGCAGCTTAGGCGGGACTGCGGTTCTCGAAGCTTTCTTT

J: TRBJ2-2
V: TRBV5-5
size: -
D: -
CDR3: CASRPLLNTGELFF
DNA: TGTGCCAGCAGACCCCTACTGAACACCGGGGAGCTGTTTTTT